This TCR beta chain came from a study of shared clonotypes between healthy human individuals. Study results and caveats: Rarefaction demonstrated incomplete sorted-subset sequencing despite large depth.

CDR1 is GTSNPN, CDR2 SVGIG, per germline (reference sequence). V was pared by 6 bases and J by 8 bases, with 14 bases between. The CDR3 is made up of 13 amino acids. This clone was observed once. The antigen remains undetermined. Sequenced by immunoSEQ multiplex PCR; TCRdb stores in-frame clones only, minus some. The repertoire has 950,000 to 1,300,000 clones, 75% of them found once; the top ten carry about 1.5%. The rearrangement uses TRBV30 and TRBJ1-6; possibly TRBD1 for D (6 bases). Sequenced input: memory CD4+ T cells sorted from blood. Subset reported: CD45RA-negative fraction. The TCR was taken from a man younger than 35 in good health. The CDR3 bases are TGTGCCTGCGGAGGACAGAATCATTCACCCCTCCACTTT. Its translation: CACGGQNHSPLHF. The full variable domain, in which reference TRBV30 and TRBJ1-6 provide the parts outside the CDR3, is SQTIHQWPATLVQPVGSPLSLECTVEGTSNPNLYWYRQAAGRGLQLLFYSVGIGQISSEVPQNLSASRPQDRQFILSSKKLLLSDSGFYLCACGGQNHSPLHFGNGTRLTVT.